This TCR beta chain was found in a study of early T cells in non-severe SARS-CoV-2 infection. This clonotype has a count of ten or more. Trimming cost V 6 bases and J 0 bases, with 11 bases left between them. This CDR3 comprises 15 residues. Germline CDR1 MDHEN, CDR2 SYDVKM. TCRdb re-derived calls from the 5' RACE reads in MiXCR, one entry per CDR3 protein. The sample carries about 83,000 distinct CDR3 sequences, 10% to 15% recorded once. The sequenced sample consisted of whole blood. The receptor was derived from an adult who was a healthcare worker with PCR-confirmed SARS-CoV-2 infection or an uninfected control (not recorded which). The chain carries TRBV28 and TRBJ1-4; D is undetermined. CDR3 residues: CASSLDGATNEKLFF. The CDR3 DNA sequence: TGTGCCAGCAGCCTGGACGGCGCAACTAATGAAAAACTGTTTTTT.